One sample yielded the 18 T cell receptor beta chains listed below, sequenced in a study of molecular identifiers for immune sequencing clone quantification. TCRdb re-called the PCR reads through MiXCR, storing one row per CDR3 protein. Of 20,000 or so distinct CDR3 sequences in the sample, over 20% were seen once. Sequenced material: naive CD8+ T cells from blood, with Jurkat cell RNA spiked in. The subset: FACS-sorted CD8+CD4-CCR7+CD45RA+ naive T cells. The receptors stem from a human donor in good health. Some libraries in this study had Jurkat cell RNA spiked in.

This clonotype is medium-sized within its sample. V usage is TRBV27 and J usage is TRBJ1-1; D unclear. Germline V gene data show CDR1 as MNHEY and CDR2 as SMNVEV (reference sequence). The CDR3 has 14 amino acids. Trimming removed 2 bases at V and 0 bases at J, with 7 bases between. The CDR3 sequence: CASSLSGMNTEAFF. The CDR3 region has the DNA TGTGCCAGCAGTTTAAGCGGGATGAACACTGAAGCTTTCTTT.

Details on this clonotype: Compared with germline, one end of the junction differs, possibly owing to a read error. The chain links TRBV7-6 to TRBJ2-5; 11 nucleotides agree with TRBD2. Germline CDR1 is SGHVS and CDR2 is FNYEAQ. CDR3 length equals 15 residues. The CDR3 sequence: CASGLEASGGWTQYF. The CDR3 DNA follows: TGTGCCAGCGGCTTAGAGGCTAGCGGGGGGTGGACCCAGTACTTC.

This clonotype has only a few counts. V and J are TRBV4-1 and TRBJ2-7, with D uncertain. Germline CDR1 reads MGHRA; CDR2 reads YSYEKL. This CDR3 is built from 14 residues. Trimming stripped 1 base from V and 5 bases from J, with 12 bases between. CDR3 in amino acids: CASSQAVGSHEQYF. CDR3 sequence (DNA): TGCGCCAGCAGCCAAGCGGTAGGATCCCACGAGCAGTACTTC.

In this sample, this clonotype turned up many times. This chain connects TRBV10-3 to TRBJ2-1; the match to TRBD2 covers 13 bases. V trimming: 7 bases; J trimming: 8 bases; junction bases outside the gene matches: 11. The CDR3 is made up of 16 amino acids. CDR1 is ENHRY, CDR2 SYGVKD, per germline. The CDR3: CAITTMGTSGIDEQFF. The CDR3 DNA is TGTGCCATCACCACTATGGGGACTAGCGGGATCGATGAGCAGTTCTTC.

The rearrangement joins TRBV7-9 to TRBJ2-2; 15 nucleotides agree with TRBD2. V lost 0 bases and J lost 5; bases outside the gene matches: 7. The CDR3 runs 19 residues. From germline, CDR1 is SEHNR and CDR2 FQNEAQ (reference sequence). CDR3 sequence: CASSLAPGLAGGLTGELFF. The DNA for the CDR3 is TGTGCCAGCAGCTTAGCGCCGGGACTAGCGGGAGGACTAACCGGGGAGCTGTTTTTT.

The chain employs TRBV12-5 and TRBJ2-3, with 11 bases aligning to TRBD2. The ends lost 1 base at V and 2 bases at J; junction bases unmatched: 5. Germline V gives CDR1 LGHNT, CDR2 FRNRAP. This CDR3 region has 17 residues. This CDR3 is CASGLEILAGDTDTQYF. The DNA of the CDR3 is TGTGCTAGTGGTTTGGAGATACTAGCGGGGGACACAGATACGCAGTATTTT.

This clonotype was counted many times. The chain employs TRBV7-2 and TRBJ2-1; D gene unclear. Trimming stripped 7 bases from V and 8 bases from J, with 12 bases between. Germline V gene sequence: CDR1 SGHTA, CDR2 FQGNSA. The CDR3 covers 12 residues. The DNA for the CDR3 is TGTGCCAGCACCTATAGGGCGGATGAGCAGTTCTTC. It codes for CASTYRADEQFF. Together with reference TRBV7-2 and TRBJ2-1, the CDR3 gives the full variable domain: GAGVSQSPSNKVTEKGKDVELRCDPISGHTALYWYRQSLGQGLEFLIYFQGNSAPDKSGLPSDRFSAERTGGSVSTLTIQRTQQEDSAVYLCASTYRADEQFFGPGTRLTVL.

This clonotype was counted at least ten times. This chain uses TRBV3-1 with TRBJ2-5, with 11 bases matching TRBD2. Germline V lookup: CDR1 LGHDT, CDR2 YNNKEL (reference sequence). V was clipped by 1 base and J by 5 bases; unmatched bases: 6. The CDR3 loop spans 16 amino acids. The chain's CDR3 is CASSQGLAGLEETQYF. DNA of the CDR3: TGTGCCAGCAGCCAAGGACTAGCGGGATTGGAGGAGACCCAGTACTTC.

CDR3: CASSSYTAQGRGDEQYF. CDR3 nucleotides: TGTGCCAGCAGTTCGTACACCGCCCAGGGTCGGGGAGACGAGCAGTACTTC. This chain joins TRBV27 and TRBJ2-7; D possibly matches TRBD1 or TRBD2 (5 bases each). Trimming removed 4 bases from V and 5 bases from J, with 24 bases in between. The CDR3 runs to 17 residues. Germline V gene lookup returns CDR1 MNHEY and CDR2 SMNVEV (reference sequence).

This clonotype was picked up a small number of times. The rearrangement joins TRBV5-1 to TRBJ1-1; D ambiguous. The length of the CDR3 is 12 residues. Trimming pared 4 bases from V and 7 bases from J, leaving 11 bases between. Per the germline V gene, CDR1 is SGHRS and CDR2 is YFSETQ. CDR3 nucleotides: TGCGCCAGCAGCCCCGGGTCCATTGAAGCTTTCTTT. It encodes CASSPGSIEAFF.

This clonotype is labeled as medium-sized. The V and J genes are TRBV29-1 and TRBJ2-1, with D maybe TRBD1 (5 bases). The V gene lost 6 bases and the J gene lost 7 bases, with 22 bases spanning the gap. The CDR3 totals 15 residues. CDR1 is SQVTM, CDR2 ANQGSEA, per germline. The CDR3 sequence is CSVEMPLTATNEQFF. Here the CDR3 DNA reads TGCAGCGTCGAAATGCCCCTGACAGCTACGAATGAGCAGTTCTTC.

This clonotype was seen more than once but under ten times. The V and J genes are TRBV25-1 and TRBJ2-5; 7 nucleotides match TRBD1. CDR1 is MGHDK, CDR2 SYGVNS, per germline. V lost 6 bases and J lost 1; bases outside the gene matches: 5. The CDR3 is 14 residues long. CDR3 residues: CASSYWDSQETQYF. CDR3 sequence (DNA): TGTGCCAGCAGCTACTGGGACAGCCAAGAGACCCAGTACTTC.

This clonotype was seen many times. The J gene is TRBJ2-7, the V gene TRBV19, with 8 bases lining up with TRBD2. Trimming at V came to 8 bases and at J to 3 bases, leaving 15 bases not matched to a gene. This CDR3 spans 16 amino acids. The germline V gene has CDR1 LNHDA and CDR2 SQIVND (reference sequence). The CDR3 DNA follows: TGTGCCAGTGCCTTCGGGAGGGCCGAACTTGGCTACGAGCAGTACTTC. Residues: CASAFGRAELGYEQYF.

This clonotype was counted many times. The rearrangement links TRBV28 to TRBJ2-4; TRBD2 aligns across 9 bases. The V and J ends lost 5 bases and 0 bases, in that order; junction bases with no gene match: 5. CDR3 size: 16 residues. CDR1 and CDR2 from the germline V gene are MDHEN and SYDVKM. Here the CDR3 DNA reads TGTGCCAGCAGTCCCCTAGCGGGACCAGCCAAAAACATTCAGTACTTC. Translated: CASSPLAGPAKNIQYF.

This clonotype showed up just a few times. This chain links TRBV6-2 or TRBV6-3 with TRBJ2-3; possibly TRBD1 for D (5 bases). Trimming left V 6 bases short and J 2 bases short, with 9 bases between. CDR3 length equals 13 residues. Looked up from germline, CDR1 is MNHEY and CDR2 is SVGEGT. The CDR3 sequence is CASSTTDTDTQYF. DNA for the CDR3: TGTGCCAGCAGCACGACAGACACAGATACGCAGTATTTT.

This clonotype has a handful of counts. The CDR3 reads CASSLRQGAEKLFF. CDR3 DNA: TGTGCCAGCAGCTTAAGACAGGGTGCTGAAAAACTGTTTTTT. The chain joins TRBV7-2 to TRBJ1-4; 7 nucleotides align to TRBD1. Germline trimming cut 2 bases from V and 7 bases from J; bases unmatched to any gene: 4. This CDR3 has 14 residues. Germline V lookup: CDR1 SGHTA, CDR2 FQGNSA.

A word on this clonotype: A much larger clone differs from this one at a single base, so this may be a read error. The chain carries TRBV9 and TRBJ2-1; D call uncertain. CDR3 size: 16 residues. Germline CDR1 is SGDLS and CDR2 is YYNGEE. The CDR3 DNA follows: TGTGCCAGCAGCGTAGATCGCGGAAGCTCCTACAATGGGCAGTTCTTC. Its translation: CASSVDRGSSYNGQFF.

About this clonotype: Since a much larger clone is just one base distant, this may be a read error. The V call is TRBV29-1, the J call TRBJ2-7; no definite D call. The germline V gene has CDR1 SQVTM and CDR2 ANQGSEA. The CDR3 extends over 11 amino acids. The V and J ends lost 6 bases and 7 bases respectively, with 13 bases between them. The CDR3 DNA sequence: TGCAGCGTCCTGTCAGCTATGGAGCAGTACTTC. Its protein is CSVLSAMEQYF.